This T cell receptor (beta chain) came from a study of blood T cells in healthy people across ages. Primed by a sample-barcoded 5' primer and a J-beta primer mix, a second PCR proceeded for roughly 7 to 11 cycles. Tagging of each cDNA molecule was performed by a template-switch adaptor with 12 random nucleotides. Each sample provided no less than 2.5 million CDR3-containing paired-end reads. TCRdb recomputed calls from the 5' RACE reads with MiXCR, one row per CDR3 protein. Here the sample spans 800,000 or so distinct CDR3 sequences, 20% to 25% being singletons. These sequences were also reported in another study, on T cells of mothers and their children. That source adds: For each mother, over 10 million TCR beta CDR3 reads were obtained, and for each child, 2.5 million to 3 million.

The sample was blood. This sequence originates from a boy aged 10-17 years in good health.

The chain's CDR3 is CASSFPGGLNTGELFF. The DNA of the CDR3 is TGTGCCAGCAGCTTCCCAGGGGGACTGAACACCGGGGAGCTGTTTTTT. The V and J genes are TRBV11-2 and TRBJ2-2; a possible D gene is TRBD1 (7 bases). This CDR3 is built from 16 residues. V was clipped by 3 bases and J by 1 base, with 12 bases between them. Germline assignment: CDR1 SGHAT and CDR2 FQNNGV.